Below are 30 T cell receptor beta chains sequenced from a single sample in a study of early T cells in non-severe SARS-CoV-2 infection (dated by TCRdb to the early 2020s). The receptor library was made with 5' RACE. These reads were obtained on a NextSeq 500. The public reads were quality trimmed at Q25 with fastp and then assembled into clones with MiXCR by TCRdb, keeping productive beta chains. Under each unique CDR3 protein, matching rows form one entry showing the most common genes and DNA. A total of 83,000 or so distinct CDR3 sequences appear in this sample, about 9.4% of them only once. Clones ranked in the top ten supply 8% to 8.5% of the sample. The starting material was whole blood, obtained at baseline. The receptors were gathered from an adult who was a healthcare worker with PCR-confirmed SARS-CoV-2 infection or an uninfected control (not recorded which).

A few counts support this clonotype. The rearrangement joins TRBV10-3 to TRBJ2-1; D is possibly TRBD2 (6 bases). The CDR3 totals 17 residues. The germline CDR1 and CDR2 sequences are ENHRY and SYGVKD. V was shortened by 6 bases and J by 9 bases, with 27 bases between the two germline ends. CDR3 coding DNA: TGTGCCATCAGCCACCGGCGCGGGAAGGAGGTGTACGGTGAGCAGTTCTTC. Translating gives CAISHRRGKEVYGEQFF.

This clonotype was observed at least ten times. This chain links TRBV18 with TRBJ1-5, with 7 bases fitting TRBD1. This CDR3 spans 15 amino acids. Germline V gives CDR1 KGHSH, CDR2 LQKENI. With 4 bases clipped from V and 6 bases from J, the junction kept 9 bases outside the gene matches. CDR3 nucleotide sequence: TGTGCCAGCTCACTGGAGGGGGCGTCCAGTCAGCCCCAGCATTTT. Amino acid sequence: CASSLEGASSQPQHF.

The V and J genes are TRBV6-5 and TRBJ1-6, with D maybe TRBD1 (6 bases). CDR3 length: 16 amino acids. Trimming took 0 bases from V and 5 from J, leaving 11 bases between them. Germline V gives CDR1 MNHEY, CDR2 SVGAGI. The CDR3 protein is CASSYSRGQHNSPLHF. The CDR3 DNA is TGTGCCAGCAGTTACTCGCGGGGACAACATAATTCACCCCTCCACTTT.

This clonotype was detected ten times or more. The chain combines TRBV28 with TRBJ2-1, with 8 bases aligning to TRBD2. Trimming removed 8 bases from V and 4 bases from J; junction bases left unmatched: 4. The CDR3 is made up of 13 amino acids. Germline-derived CDR1 and CDR2 are MDHEN and SYDVKM. The CDR3 coding sequence is TGTGCCAGCTCTCTAGCGGGTTACAATGAGCAGTTCTTC. Translation: CASSLAGYNEQFF.

This clonotype showed up just a few times. V is TRBV7-3 and J is TRBJ2-5; maybe TRBD2 (6 bases). Trimming took 5 bases from V and 5 from J, leaving 12 bases between them. The CDR3 loop spans 13 amino acids. CDR1 is SGHTA and CDR2 is FQGTGA in the germline V gene. CDR3 residues: CASSAGLGETQYF. CDR3 bases: TGTGCCAGCAGCGCGGGACTGGGGGAGACCCAGTACTTC.

The chain combines TRBV4-1 with TRBJ1-1; D remains ambiguous. The CDR3 runs 15 residues. Deletions cut 0 bases from V and 1 base from J, with 9 bases between. CDR1 MGHRA and CDR2 YSYEKL come from the germline V gene. CDR3 DNA: TGCGCCAGCAGCCAAGATCCCACGGCGAACACTGAAGCTTTCTTT. It encodes CASSQDPTANTEAFF.

This chain links TRBV30 with TRBJ2-1, with a tentative D call TRBD1 (5 bases). This CDR3 has 15 residues. Between the trimmed V and J ends, which lost 4 bases and 2 bases, there was a span of 15 bases. Germline V CDR1 and CDR2: GTSNPN, SVGIG (reference sequence). The DNA of the CDR3 is TGTGCCTGGATCCGCAAGTGGGGCACCTACAATGAGCAGTTCTTC. This sequence encodes CAWIRKWGTYNEQFF.

This clonotype was seen repeatedly, ten times or more. This chain uses TRBV12-5 with TRBJ1-1, with 7 positions matching TRBD1. This CDR3 spans 17 amino acids. Germline V gene lookup returns CDR1 LGHNT and CDR2 FRNRAP. Trimming took 4 bases from V and 0 from J; bases not matched to a gene: 11. In nucleotides, the CDR3 is TGTGCTAGTGGTTCCTCCCTACAGGGGACCTTGAACACTGAAGCTTTCTTT. Its protein is CASGSSLQGTLNTEAFF. The complete variable domain, with remaining parts taken from reference TRBV12-5 and TRBJ1-1, reads DARVTQTPRHKVTEMGQEVTMRCQPILGHNTVFWYRQTMMQGLELLAYFRNRAPLDDSGMPKDRFSAEMPDATLATLKIQPSEPRDSAVYFCASGSSLQGTLNTEAFFGQGTRLTVV.

This clonotype was counted a few times. This CDR3 reads CASSRVLVSSDEQFF. In DNA, the CDR3 is TGTGCCAGTAGCCGCGTACTAGTAAGTTCCGATGAGCAGTTCTTC. The chain couples TRBV19 to TRBJ2-1, with TRBD2 as a possible D gene (5 bases). Trimming took 6 bases from V and 8 from J, leaving 20 bases between them. The CDR3 loop spans 15 amino acids. Germline V lookup: CDR1 LNHDA, CDR2 SQIVND (reference sequence). The whole variable domain, filled in from reference TRBV19 and TRBJ2-1, reads DGGITQSPKYLFRKEGQNVTLSCEQNLNHDAMYWYRQDPGQGLRLIYYSQIVNDFQKGDIAEGYSVSREKKESFPLTVTSAQKNPTAFYLCASSRVLVSSDEQFFGPGTRLTVL.

Remarks on this clonotype: An end of the junction does not agree with germline; a read error may underlie this. The chain combines TRBV12-3 or TRBV12-4 with TRBJ2-3; no firm D call. CDR3 length: 13 amino acids. The CDR3 DNA sequence: TGTGCCAGCAGGTTAGAACCTCGCGATACGCGGTATTTT. Its translation: CASRLEPRDTRYF.

The chain uses TRBV11-1 and TRBJ2-7; 9 nucleotides align to TRBD2. This CDR3 contains 14 residues. The V gene's germline CDR1 is SGHAT and CDR2 FQDESV (reference sequence). V lost 8 bases, J lost 4 bases, and 9 bases stayed unmatched. The CDR3 loop reads CASWLAGMGYEQYF. The CDR3 DNA is TGTGCCAGCTGGCTAGCGGGAATGGGGTACGAGCAGTACTTC.

The chain is built from TRBV6-1 and TRBJ2-3, with D perhaps given as TRBD1 or TRBD2 (5 bases each). The length of the CDR3 is 17 residues. Trimming removed 6 bases at V and 9 bases at J, with 28 bases between. Germline V gives CDR1 MNHNS, CDR2 SASEGT. DNA for the CDR3: TGTGCCAGCAGGGCCGATGTCCGGGACCTTGTGTTGGAAACGCAGTATTTT. This translates into CASRADVRDLVLETQYF.

The chain couples TRBV15 to TRBJ2-2; 11 nucleotides line up with TRBD2. Per the germline V gene, CDR1 is LNHNV and CDR2 is YYDKDF (reference sequence). This CDR3 has 13 residues. The trim removed 5 bases at V and 11 bases at J, leaving 4 bases unmatched. In DNA form, the CDR3 reads TGTGCCACCAGCCTAGGGACTAGCGGAGAGCTGTTTTTT. It translates to CATSLGTSGELFF.

This clonotype was picked up many times. One end of the junction varies from germline; a read error may be responsible. The J gene is TRBJ2-1, the V gene TRBV2; 8 positions agree with TRBD2. The CDR3 totals 13 residues. CDR1 is SNHLY, CDR2 FYNNEI, per germline. Written as DNA, the CDR3 is TGTGCCAGCGGTGAGCGGGAGAGGGTTGAGCAGTTCTTC. This codes for CASGERERVEQFF.

This rearrangement joins TRBV28 to TRBJ2-7, with TRBD2 identical over 7 bases. Trimming cost V 5 bases and J 2 bases; bases outside gene matches: 12. The germline CDR1 and CDR2 sequences are MDHEN and SYDVKM. The CDR3 length is 16 residues. The DNA for the CDR3 is TGTGCCAGCAGTGCTGTGCCCCGGACTAGTACCTACGAGCAGTACTTC. Translation gives CASSAVPRTSTYEQYF.

In its sample, this clonotype was seen many times. The V call is TRBV3-1, the J call TRBJ1-5; D unresolved. The CDR3 has 13 residues. Trimming removed 4 bases from V and 4 bases from J, with 8 bases in between. The germline V gene has CDR1 LGHDT and CDR2 YNNKEL (reference sequence). This CDR3 is CASSPTVNQPQHF. The CDR3, as DNA: TGTGCCAGCAGCCCCACTGTAAATCAGCCCCAGCATTTT. Filled out from reference TRBV3-1 and TRBJ1-5, the complete variable domain reads DTAVSQTPKYLVTQMGNDKSIKCEQNLGHDTMYWYKQDSKKFLKIMFSYNNKELIINETVPNRFSPKSPDKAHLNLHINSLELGDSAVYFCASSPTVNQPQHFGDGTRLSIL.

The chain recombines TRBV5-4 with TRBJ2-5; 14 bases are shared with TRBD2. The CDR3 is made up of 16 amino acids. V was pared by 4 bases and J by 5 bases, with 7 bases of the junction left unmatched. Germline V gene lookup returns CDR1 SGHNT and CDR2 YYREEE (reference sequence). The CDR3 coding sequence is TGTGCCAGCAGCCCAGAGGGACTAGCGGGGGTGGAGACCCAGTACTTC. Translated: CASSPEGLAGVETQYF.

This clonotype appeared a few times. The rearrangement links TRBV20-1 to TRBJ2-2; TRBD2 matches at 8 bases. V was clipped by 5 bases and J by 5 bases; unmatched bases: 10. The CDR3 loop spans 15 amino acids. CDR1 is DFQATT and CDR2 is SNEGSKA in the germline V gene (reference sequence). The CDR3 loop reads CSAYGTSGRTGELFF. CDR3 nucleotides: TGCAGTGCTTACGGGACCAGCGGGAGAACCGGGGAGCTGTTTTTT.

In its sample, this clonotype was seen many times. The chain recombines TRBV9 with TRBJ2-7; a weak D match, TRBD1 (5 bases). Germline V CDR1 and CDR2: SGDLS, YYNGEE. Trimming pared 0 bases from V and 0 bases from J, leaving 7 bases between. The CDR3 spans 14 residues. CDR3 nucleotides: TGTGCCAGCAGCGTAGAGGGGAACTCCTACGAGCAGTACTTC. Amino acid sequence: CASSVEGNSYEQYF.

The chain links TRBV7-3 to TRBJ1-1, with 9 bases matching TRBD1. Germline assignment: CDR1 SGHTA and CDR2 FQGTGA. This CDR3 is 15 amino acids long. Trimming at V came to 5 bases and at J to 3 bases, leaving 7 bases not matched to a gene. CDR3 sequence (DNA): TGTGCCAGCAGCCCGACAGGGGGGAGATACACTGAAGCTTTCTTT. Translation gives CASSPTGGRYTEAFF.

This clonotype has just a few counts. The CDR3 nucleotides read TGTGCCACCAGTGAACCTAGCAGAGGGGACAATGAGCAGTTCTTC. This sequence encodes CATSEPSRGDNEQFF. The gene calls are TRBV24-1 and TRBJ2-1; either TRBD1 or TRBD2 may fit D (5 bases each). CDR3 length: 15 residues. CDR1 is KGHDR and CDR2 is SFDVKD in the germline V gene. V lost 4 bases and J lost 5, with 14 bases in between.

Many counts were recorded for this clonotype. This sequence joins TRBV20-1 and TRBJ2-3; perhaps TRBD2 as D (5 bases). The CDR3 covers 15 residues. From germline, CDR1 is DFQATT and CDR2 SNEGSKA (reference sequence). V lost 3 bases and J lost 0, with 13 bases in between. The CDR3 DNA reads as TGCAGTGCTAGGGACCACTGGACTAGCACAGATACGCAGTATTTT. Translating it yields CSARDHWTSTDTQYF.

This sequence joins TRBV6-5 and TRBJ2-7, with D possibly TRBD2 on 5 matching bases. Germline V gene sequence: CDR1 MNHEY, CDR2 SVGAGI. Trimming removed 4 bases at V and 3 bases at J, with 13 bases between. CDR3 size: 14 residues. The chain's CDR3 is CASSWTQSHYEQYF. Here the CDR3 DNA reads TGTGCCAGCAGTTGGACTCAGTCCCACTACGAGCAGTACTTC.

The chain combines TRBV20-1 with TRBJ2-2; a possible D gene is TRBD2 (5 bases). With 1 base removed from V and 0 bases from J, the gap between germline ends came to 15 bases. Per the germline V gene, CDR1 is DFQATT and CDR2 is SNEGSKA (reference sequence). CDR3 size: 17 residues. CDR3 nucleotide sequence: TGCAGTGCTAGAGCCTCGGACTTCTTTTCGAACACCGGGGAGCTGTTTTTT. This sequence encodes CSARASDFFSNTGELFF.

This chain uses TRBV5-4 with TRBJ2-7; D gene unclear. CDR1 SGHNT and CDR2 YYREEE come from the germline V gene (reference sequence). The CDR3 contains 14 residues. V was pared by 3 bases and J by 6 bases, with 16 bases between. CDR3 bases: TGTGCCAGCAGCTCCTTAGAGAGAACCAGCGAGCAGTACTTC. Translated, it gives CASSSLERTSEQYF.

J is TRBJ2-1 and V is TRBV12-3 or TRBV12-4; 12 bases map to TRBD2. CDR3 length: 12 amino acids. After removal of 1 base from V and 15 bases from J, the junction contained 1 base not matched to a gene. CDR3: CASSLGLAGVFF. The CDR3 DNA follows: TGTGCCAGCAGTTTAGGACTAGCGGGAGTGTTCTTC.

This clonotype was counted at least ten times. DNA of the CDR3: TGTGCCAGCAGCCAAGACCGACTCAACTATGGCTACACCTTC. It is translated as CASSQDRLNYGYTF. The chain is built from TRBV14 and TRBJ1-2; D uncertain. The V gene lost 0 bases and the J gene lost 2 bases, with 7 bases spanning the gap. CDR1 and CDR2 from the germline V gene are SGHDN and FVKESK. The CDR3 length is 14 residues.

Comment on this clonotype: The CDR3 does not close with the conserved phenylalanine or tryptophan, likely indicating a read error. The rearrangement uses TRBV18 and TRBJ2-5, with 8 bases aligning to TRBD2. The CDR3 loop spans 14 amino acids. Germline values: CDR1 KGHSH, CDR2 LQKENI. The junction had 5 bases not matched to a gene; V was cut back by 4 bases and J by 4 bases. Written as DNA, the CDR3 is TGTGCCAGCTCACGAAGCGGGGGCGGAGAGACCCAGTACTCC. Translation: CASSRSGGGETQYS.

This clonotype was observed a handful of times. The chain couples TRBV18 to TRBJ2-1; possibly TRBD1 or TRBD2 for D (5 bases each). CDR3 size: 13 residues. Trimming cost V 6 bases and J 5 bases, with 11 bases left between them. CDR1 KGHSH and CDR2 LQKENI come from the germline V gene. CDR3 amino acids: CASSRDRDNEQFF. The CDR3 bases are TGTGCCAGCTCTCGGGACCGAGACAATGAGCAGTTCTTC.

This clonotype was found a few times. The CDR3 sequence is CASSALAGRSYEQYF. The CDR3 DNA follows: TGTGCCAGCAGCGCCCTAGCGGGTCGTTCCTACGAGCAGTACTTC. V usage is TRBV7-2 and J usage is TRBJ2-7; 8 bases are shared with TRBD2. Per germline, CDR1 SGHTA and CDR2 FQGNSA. This CDR3 spans 15 amino acids. After removal of 5 bases from V and 1 base from J, the junction contained 7 bases not matched to a gene.